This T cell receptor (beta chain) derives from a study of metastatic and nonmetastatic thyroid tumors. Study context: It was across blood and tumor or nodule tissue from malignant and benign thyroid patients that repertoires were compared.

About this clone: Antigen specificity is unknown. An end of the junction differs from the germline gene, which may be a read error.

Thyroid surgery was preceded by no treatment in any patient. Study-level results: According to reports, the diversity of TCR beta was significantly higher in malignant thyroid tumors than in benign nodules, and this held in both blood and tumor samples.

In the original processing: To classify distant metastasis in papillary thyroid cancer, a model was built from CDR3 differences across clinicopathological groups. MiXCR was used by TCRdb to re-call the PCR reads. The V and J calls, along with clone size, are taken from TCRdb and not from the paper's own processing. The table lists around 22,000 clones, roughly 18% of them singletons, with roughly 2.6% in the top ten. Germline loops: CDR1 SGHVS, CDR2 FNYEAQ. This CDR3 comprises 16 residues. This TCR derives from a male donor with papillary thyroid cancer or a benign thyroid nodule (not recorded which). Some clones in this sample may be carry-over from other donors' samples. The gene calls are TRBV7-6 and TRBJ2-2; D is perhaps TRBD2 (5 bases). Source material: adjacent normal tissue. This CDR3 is CASSLGWQPDSGELLF. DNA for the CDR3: TGTGCAAGCAGCTTAGGGTGGCAGCCCGACTCCGGGGAGCTGCTTTTT.